This TCR beta chain was identified during a study of cytomegalovirus exposure and HLA in healthy donors (dated by TCRdb to about 2017). Notes on the research overall: An earlier analysis of approximately 600 of the donors reported about 290 Gb of sequence data and roughly 110 million unique TCR beta sequences from roughly 200 million T cells. Roughly 290 gigabases of sequencing data and around 90 million unique TCR sequences made up an early release that covered approximately 650 HLA-typed donors. Of the roughly 400 genotyped donors, roughly 80% fell in the genetic ancestry cluster associated with self-reported Caucasian donors. The study aimed to test whether cataloging public T cell receptors could reveal signatures of past pathogen exposure. The study used immunosequencing to profile the T cell repertoires of hundreds of subjects and linked those repertoires to cytomegalovirus serostatus. A separate validation cohort of about 110 different subjects was used in addition to the roughly 620-subject first cohort. The study combined high-throughput TCR immunosequencing, statistical association of individual TCRs with disease status, and machine learning to predict cytomegalovirus infection status. In a later analysis, previously published TCR beta repertoires from 666 donors were re-analyzed and high-resolution HLA genotyping was added so that TCR occurrence patterns could be studied. The later analysis used no new phenotypic data to find candidate immune exposures, relying instead on TCR beta sequences and their occurrence across donors. In an earlier analysis of 500 to 650 of the donors, high-throughput TCR beta sequencing was used to judge whether each TCR beta V gene segment behaved as functional or pseudogenic. Alongside the repertoire data, information on donor age, sex, ethnicity and CMV serostatus was compiled. A later genetic analysis took genome-wide SNP genotypes for about three fifths of the roughly 700 donors and used that subset as a discovery cohort. All discovery cohort repertoires had been generated on a single sequencing platform. HLA typing included class I and class II loci at four-digit resolution. The number of typed donors differed by locus: about 620-640 for A, B, C, DRB1 and DQB1; roughly 510 for DQA1; 606 for DPA1; and around 490 for DPB1. Roughly 5 DR-DQ haplotypes were treated as single units for association and clustering because of strong linkage in the cohort. Across under 500 genotyped donors of the cohort, an average of about 240,000 unique TCR beta nucleotide sequences per donor were sequenced, and approximately 17% of those sequences were non-productive.

To note about this clone: Which antigen it targets is not known.

Here V drops 9 bases and J drops 0 bases, and the junction holds 7 bases not matched to any gene. The germline V gene gives CDR1 as SNHLY and CDR2 as FYNNEI. Spanning cysteine to phenylalanine, the CDR3 consists of 17 amino acids. Here the CDR3 DNA is all that survives: 51 bases in frame from base 1. The cohort comprised some 680 healthy bone marrow donors. At the time of sampling, all cohort members were nominally healthy, though unrecorded immune exposures were likely present. The donor tested CMV seronegative, placing the donor among the 352 seronegative members of the cohort. A peripheral blood sample was provided by each donor, and peripheral blood mononuclear cells were used for TCR beta sequencing. The Qiagen DNeasy Blood Extraction Kit was used to extract genomic DNA from the blood cell samples. Library preparation employed the immunoSEQ multiplex PCR assay. A mixture of 60 forward primers for TCR Vbeta segments and 13 reverse primers for TCR Jbeta segments was used in the multiplex PCR. The CDR3 region of rearranged TCR beta genes was amplified from genomic DNA by a multiplex PCR assay. On the Illumina HiSeq System, the amplified TCR beta libraries were sequenced as 87-base-pair reads. As for the authors' bioinformatics: A later analysis tallied some 79 million unique TCR beta chains across the roughly 610 repertoires, and approximately 12 million of those chains were shared by two or more donors. Raw reads were error-corrected and collapsed into unique sequences by a nearest-neighbor algorithm in which closely related sequences were merged to remove PCR and sequencing errors. To assign V, D and J gene segments, CDR3 sequences were aligned to IMGT reference sequences. For a sequence to be retained, at least a six-nucleotide match to both a V gene segment and a J gene segment was required. A rearrangement was called productive if the CDR3 had no stop codons and remained in frame with V and J, and every other rearrangement was called non-productive. Following IMGT convention, CDR3 was defined as the stretch from the second conserved V-encoded cysteine up to the conserved J-encoded phenylalanine. Sequences without an unambiguous match to a single V gene segment were excluded from the earlier analysis of 450 to 650 of the donors. In an earlier analysis of a few hundred of the donors, V segments were called functional above 56.7% productive rearrangements and were called segregating when the between-donor standard deviation exceeded 5%. To diagnose cytomegalovirus status from the catalog of TCR beta chain sequences, a statistical classification framework was built. V and J gene assignment, in a later analysis, came from comparing TCR nucleotide sequences with IMGT/GENE-DB human TR gene sequences. In a later analysis, CDR3 sequences and most-parsimonious VDJ recombination scenarios were assigned using the TCRdist pipeline. In a later analysis, each TCR beta chain was defined by its CDR3 amino acid sequence together with its V-gene family, and reads without a unique V-gene family were excluded. To address suspected cross-contamination and a sequencing artifact, a later analysis removed over 500 highly shared, low-generation-probability nucleotide sequences. In a later analysis, a clonal expansion index was calculated for each public chain from normalized within-repertoire ranks of inferred template counts. In a later analysis, generation probabilities were computed with a VDJ recombination model fitted to out-of-frame rearrangements, and the resulting probabilities were checked against IGoR. Hypergeometric tests were used in a later analysis to score TCR-TCR, TCR-HLA and TCR-CMV co-occurrence, with a repertoire-size bias correction applied to the TCR pairs. A later analysis estimated false discovery rates by permuting HLA or CMV assignments 20 times. In a later analysis, co-occurring TCRs were grouped with DBSCAN, and TCRdist sequence similarity was added when clustering was performed within HLA-allele-positive subsets. Co-occurrence clustering excluded repertoires with fewer than 30,000 or more than 120,000 public chains, plus five with anomalous nucleotide sharing. This immuneACCESS table, as held by TCRdb, lists in-frame sequences with V and J called but not all clones. Of the missing ones, under half trace to an unresolved V gene in checked studies; the others have no known cause. That table supplies the V and J calls and clone size; D and trimming were determined from the DNA. The table of this sample itemizes over 120,000 clones. In total, the top ten clones hold approximately 1% of the sample.

Paper-wide results and their limitations: Because some donors lacked HLA typing at each locus, the association tests relied only on the typed subset. Roughly uniform sequencing depth across donors was assumed in presence/absence analyses, although this assumption may not hold. A later analysis reported that several top co-occurrence clusters appeared linked to parvovirus B19, influenza, CMV and Epstein-Barr virus. A few of the identified cytomegalovirus-associated TCR beta chains were confirmed in vitro to be specific for cytomegalovirus antigens. In an earlier analysis of more than 450 of the donors, most TCR beta V segments were observed in productive rearrangements about 90% or about 30% of the time, broadly matching IMGT annotations. V-gene and J-gene trimming of TCR beta chains was associated with a missense DCLRE1C variant in a later genetic analysis, and the association was replicated in an independent cohort. While some public TCRs were present in many individuals, most TCR sequences turned up only very rarely across donors. The authors suggested that the approach could potentially be generalized to other disease states and immunological phenotypes. The classifier was reported to diagnose cytomegalovirus status with high specificity and sensitivity in both the original cohort and the validation cohort. A total of fewer than 200 TCR beta chains were listed by the study as associated with cytomegalovirus. About 17 rarely observed V segments, including chromosome 9 orphons, were excluded from the earlier analysis of 550 to 700 of the donors because counts were too low. A further reported finding was that TCR beta sequences accurately predicted the HLA-A and HLA-B alleles for most subjects in the first cohort. Specific HLA alleles were associated with roughly 16,000 TCR beta sequences at a false discovery rate of 0.05 in a later analysis. Assigning TCR associations to individual alleles was difficult when HLA alleles, especially DR and DQ, strongly co-occurred. According to a later analysis, most CMV-associated TCR beta chains appeared to be HLA-restricted, and the HLA associations seemed to be driven largely by CMV exposure. For the cohort, immune exposure information was limited to CMV serostatus. This cohort had only TCR beta chains sequenced, and the lack of alpha or paired-chain data limited which features could be detected. The sequencing pipeline was judged likely to have produced a cluster of highly shared sequence variants as a technical artifact. In a later genetic analysis, fewer N-insertions in productive TCRs were reported among donors in an Asian-associated ancestry cluster than the approximately 710-donor mean. Some IMGT-functional V segments, including TRBV6-2 and TRBV6-3, could not be told apart with the 87-base-pair reads, so those segments were excluded. In a later analysis, TCR association rates were found to vary across HLA loci, with the most associated TCRs seen for DRB1 alleles and the fewest for HLA-C alleles. In a later analysis, HLA-associated TCR beta chains showed more clonal expansion and lower generation probabilities than non-associated chains that were equally common. Linkage disequilibrium might explain the correlated functional status among segregating V segments, but an unknown experimental factor could not be ruled out.

The sequencing input was PBMCs. The receptor's source is a male donor in good health and CMV-seronegative. The chain employs TRBV2 and TRBJ2-6, with 11 bases aligning to TRBD1. The DNA sequence is given as TGTGCCAGTACGGGACAGGGGGTACCCTCTGGGGCCAACGTCCTGACTTTC. It encodes CASTGQGVPSGANVLTF.